This TCR beta chain was profiled in a study of blood T cell repertoires in COVID-19. As for the study in general: The United States, Italy and Spain supplied acute and convalescent COVID-19 samples.

CDR3 length: 14 amino acids. Trimming pared 0 bases from V and 5 bases from J, leaving 11 bases between. The V gene's germline CDR1 is LGHDT and CDR2 YNNKEL (reference sequence). This clone came up once. In the authors' workflow: Reference gene primer amplification yielded estimated nucleated cell counts. TCRdb keeps only in-frame clones here, not all; method: immunoSEQ multiplex PCR. V, J and clone size are taken as reported in that table, and D and trimming were inferred from the DNA itself. This table has some 88,000 clones, 65% to 90% appearing once. Sequencing used peripheral blood. The chain has TRBV3-1 (or the pseudogene TRBV3-2) and TRBJ2-7; D is unresolved. This receptor was obtained from a man aged 60-69 years with acute or convalescent COVID-19. The CDR3 coding sequence is TGTGCCAGCAGCCAAGATAGCCGGGTCCACGAGCAGTACTTC. It translates to CASSQDSRVHEQYF.